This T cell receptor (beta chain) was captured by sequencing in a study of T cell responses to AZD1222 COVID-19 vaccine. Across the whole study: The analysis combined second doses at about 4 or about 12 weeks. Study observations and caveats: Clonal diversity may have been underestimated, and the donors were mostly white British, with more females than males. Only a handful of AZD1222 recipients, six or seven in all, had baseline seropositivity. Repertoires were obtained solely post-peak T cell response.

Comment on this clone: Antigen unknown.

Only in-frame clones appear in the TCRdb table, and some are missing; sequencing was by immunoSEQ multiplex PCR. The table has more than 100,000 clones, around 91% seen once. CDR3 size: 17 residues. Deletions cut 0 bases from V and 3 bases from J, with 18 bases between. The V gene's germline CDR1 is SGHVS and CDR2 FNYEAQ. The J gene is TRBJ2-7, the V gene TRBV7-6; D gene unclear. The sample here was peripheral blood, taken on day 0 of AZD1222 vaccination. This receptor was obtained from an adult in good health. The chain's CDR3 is CASSLAPWQVGGYEQYF. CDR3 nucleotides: TGTGCCAGCAGCTTAGCCCCATGGCAGGTCGGCGGCTACGAGCAGTACTTC.